Each of the 5 T cell receptor beta chains below was sequenced from the same sample in a study of T cells after yellow fever vaccination. One entry per CDR3 protein, called by TCRdb with MiXCR from the 5' RACE reads. This sample yields around 500,000 distinct CDR3 sequences, of which 21% are seen a single time; less than 20% belongs to the top ten. Sequencing used PBMCs, obtained 20 to 25 days after the first yellow fever vaccination. The receptors come from a man younger than 35 who received the YFV17D yellow fever vaccine.

The V and J genes are TRBV12-3 or TRBV12-4 and TRBJ2-5; the D gene could be TRBD1 or TRBD2 (6 bases each). This CDR3 has 18 amino acids. V lost 5 bases to trimming and J lost 2 bases, with 24 bases between them. The CDR3 DNA follows: TGTGCCAGCAGTCCTCGGGGGCTAGCTTCCCTGGGGCAAGAGACCCAGTACTTC. Its translation is CASSPRGLASLGQETQYF.

This clonotype was counted only a few times. The chain recombines TRBV29-1 with TRBJ1-1; D is unclear. The V gene lost 6 bases and the J gene lost 11 bases, with 22 bases spanning the gap. This CDR3 has 13 amino acids. Germline assignment: CDR1 SQVTM and CDR2 ANQGSEA. CDR3 sequence (DNA): TGCAGCGTGATGGAATCCCCTGGAGAATTGGCTTTCTTT. This gives the protein CSVMESPGELAFF. The entire variable domain, with the rest obtained from reference TRBV29-1 and TRBJ1-1, is as follows: SAVISQKPSRDICQRGTSLTIQCQVDSQVTMMFWYRQQPGQSLTLIATANQGSEATYESGFVIDKFPISRPNLTFSTLTVSNMSPEDSSIYLCSVMESPGELAFFGQGTRLTVV.

This sequence joins TRBV20-1 and TRBJ2-1; the match to TRBD2 covers 11 bases. The CDR3 consists of 13 residues. Germline CDR1 DFQATT, CDR2 SNEGSKA (reference sequence). The CDR3 loop is CSRSGGVDNEQFF. The CDR3 DNA reads as TGCAGCCGTAGCGGGGGGGTAGACAATGAGCAGTTCTTC.

V gene TRBV9 combines with J gene TRBJ2-5; perhaps TRBD2 as D (5 bases). Germline CDR1 and CDR2: SGDLS and YYNGEE. CDR3 length equals 16 residues. The ends were cut back, 4 bases at V and 1 base at J, with 17 bases in the middle. The CDR3: CASSPHPEDFQETQYF. CDR3 in DNA: TGTGCCAGCAGCCCCCACCCTGAGGACTTCCAAGAGACCCAGTACTTC. Looking up the rest from reference TRBV9 and TRBJ2-5 gives the full variable domain: DSGVTQTPKHLITATGQRVTLRCSPRSGDLSVYWYQQSLDQGLQFLIQYYNGEERAKGNILERFSAQQFPDLHSELNLSSLELGDSALYFCASSPHPEDFQETQYFGPGTRLLVL.

This clonotype was detected only a few times. This chain connects TRBV12-3 or TRBV12-4 to TRBJ2-7; TRBD1 matches at 11 bases. The CDR3 is made up of 14 amino acids. V gave up 7 bases and J gave up 3 bases; unmatched junction bases: 5. The CDR3 region is CASTTGTGGYEQYF. Here the CDR3 DNA reads TGTGCCAGCACGACCGGGACAGGGGGCTACGAGCAGTACTTC.